This T cell receptor beta chain emerged from a study of molecular identifiers for immune sequencing clone quantification. The study's findings and limits: Identical barcode-sharing TCR molecules could lead to underestimated sizes for highly expanded clones. One cell's worth of spiked Jurkat TCR RNA was reportedly detectable among roughly 1 million naive cells.

The authors built bulk TCR libraries by previously described methods with listed TCR primers. From the PCR reads, TCRdb called clonotypes with MiXCR, one entry per CDR3 protein. The table has 400,000 to 600,000 distinct CDR3 sequences, 20% to 25% seen once; the top ten hold approximately 0.8%. The authors sorted naive CD8 T cells as CD8+CD4-CCR7+CD45RA+. A word on this clonotype: Its target is not known.

This clonotype originated in a human donor in good health. Some libraries in this study had Jurkat cell RNA spiked in. Input material: naive CD8+ T cells from blood, with Jurkat cell RNA spiked in. Subset given: FACS-sorted CD8+CD4-CCR7+CD45RA+ naive T cells.

The CDR3 sequence is CAWRQHKNTEAFF. CDR3 coding DNA: TGTGCCTGGAGGCAACACAAGAACACTGAAGCTTTCTTT. The V gene is TRBV30, the J gene TRBJ1-1; D call uncertain. Germline-derived CDR1 and CDR2 are GTSNPN and SVGIG (reference sequence). The CDR3 is 13 amino acids. The ends were cut back, 3 bases at V and 1 base at J, with 9 bases in the middle. Combining the CDR3 with reference TRBV30 and TRBJ1-1 gives the whole variable domain SQTIHQWPATLVQPVGSPLSLECTVEGTSNPNLYWYRQAAGRGLQLLFYSVGIGQISSEVPQNLSASRPQDRQFILSSKKLLLSDSGFYLCAWRQHKNTEAFFGQGTRLTVV.